These 20 T cell receptor beta chains came from one sample sequenced in a study of CD4 T cells in relation to SARS-CoV-2 and coronaviruses. No antigens are known for them. The unexposed donors gave CD4+ T cells in about 2010-2019, prior to COVID-19. CD4+ T cells were isolated from the cells after nine to eleven days of culture. TCRdb's table, derived via immunoSEQ multiplex PCR, lists solely in-frame clones and lacks some. This sample has tens of thousands of clones, with roughly 70% found just once. The sequenced sample was CD4+ T cells from PBMCs, cultured in vitro. The source is a human donor in good health.

This chain joins TRBV7-2 and TRBJ2-5; the match to TRBD2 covers 9 bases. Trimming took 0 bases from V and 2 from J; bases not matched to a gene: 1. The CDR3 is 15 residues long. Per germline, CDR1 SGHTA and CDR2 FQGNSA. The CDR3 loop reads CASSLAGLAQETQYF. In DNA, the CDR3 is TGTGCCAGCAGCTTAGCCGGACTAGCGCAAGAGACCCAGTACTTC.

This clone was picked up a small number of times. The J gene is TRBJ1-2, the V gene TRBV7-2; 7 nucleotides match TRBD1. The CDR3 has 14 amino acids. CDR1 and CDR2 from the germline V gene are SGHTA and FQGNSA. With 2 bases clipped from V and 6 bases from J, the junction kept 6 bases outside the gene matches. CDR3 sequence: CASSLFQGGDGYTF. Written as DNA, the CDR3 is TGTGCCAGCAGCTTATTCCAGGGGGGGGATGGCTACACCTTC.

This clone occurred a few times. The chain has TRBV10-3 and TRBJ1-2; D unresolved. Germline CDR1 ENHRY, CDR2 SYGVKD. The V and J ends lost 2 bases and 6 bases respectively, with 13 bases between them. The CDR3 spans 14 residues. The CDR3 region has the DNA TGTGCCATCAGTGAGCATCTGTCAGGACATGGCTACACCTTC. As protein: CAISEHLSGHGYTF.

The chain combines TRBV6-2 or TRBV6-3 with TRBJ2-2; 10 positions match TRBD2. V lost 5 bases to trimming and J lost 0 bases; unmatched junction nucleotides: 9. Germline assignment: CDR1 MNHEY and CDR2 SVGEGT. This CDR3 has 18 amino acids. The CDR3 nucleotides read TGTGCCAGCAGTGACCTCCTAGCGGGGGCCTCGAACACCGGGGAGCTGTTTTTT. Translation gives CASSDLLAGASNTGELFF.

The genes are TRBV3-1 (or the pseudogene TRBV3-2) and TRBJ2-3, with 9 bases aligning to TRBD2. V was pared by 10 bases and J by 4 bases, with 6 bases of the junction left unmatched. Germline lookup yields CDR1 LGHDT and CDR2 YNNKEL (reference sequence). The CDR3 has 13 amino acids. As DNA, the CDR3 is TGTGCCACAGTAGCGGGGGCCGCAGATACGCAGTATTTT. This encodes CATVAGAADTQYF.

The V call is TRBV6-5, the J call TRBJ2-5, with 8 bases lining up with TRBD1. Losses at the gene ends were 4 bases for V and 7 bases for J; bases not matched to a gene: 11. The CDR3 extends over 15 amino acids. The germline V gene has CDR1 MNHEY and CDR2 SVGAGI. As DNA, the CDR3 is TGTGCCAGCAGTTCCCAGGGGGCGAGAGGTGGGACCCAGTACTTC. Its translation is CASSSQGARGGTQYF.

This chain connects TRBV10-3 to TRBJ2-7; 7 nucleotides agree with TRBD1. From germline, CDR1 is ENHRY and CDR2 SYGVKD. J gave up 5 bases and V 6 bases, and 13 bases lay outside the gene matches. The length of the CDR3 is 15 residues. For the CDR3, the DNA is TGTGCCATCAGACCCGCCGGGACAGTGTTTAACGAGCAGTACTTC. Translation gives CAIRPAGTVFNEQYF.

V usage is TRBV7-2 and J usage is TRBJ2-3; D is uncertain. The CDR3 is 14 residues long. Between the trimmed V and J ends, which lost 4 bases and 1 base, there was a span of 9 bases. Germline CDR1 SGHTA, CDR2 FQGNSA. The CDR3 spells CASSSLVGTDTQYF. CDR3 sequence (DNA): TGTGCCAGCAGCTCCCTAGTAGGCACAGATACGCAGTATTTT.

The V call is TRBV6-5, the J call TRBJ1-2; no clear D gene. V lost 2 bases to trimming and J lost 4 bases, with 8 bases between them. The CDR3 consists of 13 residues. Germline V gives CDR1 MNHEY, CDR2 SVGAGI. The CDR3 coding sequence is TGTGCCAGCAGTTACAAGGGATTCTATGGCTACACCTTC. Protein: CASSYKGFYGYTF.

This chain connects TRBV5-5 to TRBJ2-7; a possible D gene is TRBD2 (5 bases). The germline V and J ends were trimmed by 1 base and 3 bases, with 11 bases remaining between them. Germline V CDR1 and CDR2: SGHKS, YYEKEE (reference sequence). The CDR3 totals 14 residues. The CDR3: CASSLYSGNYEQYF. DNA for the CDR3: TGTGCCAGCAGCTTGTACTCGGGAAACTACGAGCAGTACTTC.

This chain links TRBV6-5 with TRBJ2-7; 7 bases are shared with TRBD1. Germline V lookup: CDR1 MNHEY, CDR2 SVGAGI. The CDR3 contains 14 residues. V lost 6 bases and J lost 1; bases outside the gene matches: 6. Here the CDR3 DNA reads TGTGCCAGCAGGCCGACAGGGCCATCCTACGAGCAGTACTTC. It yields the protein CASRPTGPSYEQYF.

This clone has just a few counts. The J gene is TRBJ2-2, the V gene TRBV29-1; D possibly corresponds to TRBD1 (5 bases). The V end lost 5 bases, the J end lost 4 bases, and 20 bases lay between the germline ends. The CDR3 is 16 residues long. CDR1 SQVTM and CDR2 ANQGSEA come from the germline V gene. The CDR3 loop reads CSVTASGRESTGELFF. CDR3 in DNA: TGCAGCGTTACAGCGTCTGGCAGGGAAAGCACCGGGGAGCTGTTTTTT.

V and J are TRBV25-1 and TRBJ2-7; no definite D call. CDR1 and CDR2 (germline): MGHDK, SYGVNS. The CDR3 has 14 residues. The germline V and J ends were trimmed by 0 bases and 8 bases, with 14 bases remaining between them. CDR3 sequence (DNA): TGTGCCAGCAGTGAATATCTTCCAGGAAGGAAGCAGTACTTC. It specifies CASSEYLPGRKQYF.

V is TRBV4-2 and J is TRBJ1-2, with D unclear. The CDR3 runs to 15 residues. V lost 4 bases and J lost 8, with 20 bases in between. In germline, CDR1 is LGHNA, CDR2 YNFKEQ. This chain's CDR3 is CASSPDSVPGRGYTF. The CDR3 coding sequence is TGTGCCAGCAGCCCCGACTCCGTCCCAGGTAGAGGCTACACCTTC.

This chain joins TRBV4-2 and TRBJ1-1, with 7 bases fitting TRBD1. Germline loops: CDR1 LGHNA, CDR2 YNFKEQ. Unmatched junction bases numbered 5, after V lost 1 base and J lost 6 bases. The CDR3 is 14 amino acids. The CDR3 coding sequence is TGTGCCAGCAGCCAAGTTGACAGGGAGGCTGAAGCTTTCTTT. It codes for CASSQVDREAEAFF.

The chain joins TRBV5-1 to TRBJ1-5; D may be TRBD1 (5 bases). Trimming stripped 1 base from V and 4 bases from J, with 9 bases between. Germline V gene sequence: CDR1 SGHRS, CDR2 YFSETQ. The CDR3 is 14 amino acids. CDR3 coding DNA: TGCGCCAGCAGCTTGTCCGGGGGGAATCAGCCCCAGCATTTT. Translating it yields CASSLSGGNQPQHF.

This chain connects TRBV7-9 to TRBJ2-1; 8 bases align to TRBD1. The V gene end was trimmed by 6 bases and the J gene end by 6 bases; junction bases not matched to a gene: 10. CDR1 is SEHNR and CDR2 is FQNEAQ in the germline V gene (reference sequence). The CDR3 extends over 15 amino acids. CDR3 nucleotide sequence: TGTGCCAGCAGACCCAAGGACAGGGTCGGCAATGAGCAGTTCTTC. This encodes CASRPKDRVGNEQFF.

CDR3 DNA: TGTGCCAGCAGCATCAGGGAGGTTAGCAATCAGCCCCAGCATTTT. Amino acid sequence: CASSIREVSNQPQHF. This sequence joins TRBV21-1 and TRBJ1-5. TRBV21-1 is shown as a pseudogene. The CDR3 is 15 amino acids.

In this sample, this clone turned up once. The J gene is TRBJ2-5, the V gene TRBV7-6; TRBD2 might be the D (5 bases). Germline V gene lookup returns CDR1 SGHVS and CDR2 FNYEAQ. V gave up 6 bases and J gave up 2 bases, with 16 bases separating them. The CDR3 is 15 amino acids. This CDR3 reads CASRDRGRGQETQYF. In DNA form, the CDR3 reads TGTGCCAGCAGGGACCGTGGGCGAGGGCAAGAGACCCAGTACTTC.

Worth noting for this clone: Relative to the germline gene, one junction end is altered; a read error may explain this. The chain employs TRBV19 and TRBJ1-1; TRBD1 matches at 12 bases. Germline V gives CDR1 LNHDA, CDR2 SQIVND (reference sequence). The CDR3 loop spans 15 amino acids. CDR3: CASSIPQGGQGATYF. In nucleotides, the CDR3 is TGTGCCAGTAGTATACCCCAAGGGGGACAGGGGGCTACGTACTTT.